This TCR beta chain was documented in a study of blood T cell repertoires in COVID-19. As originally analysed: By means of reference gene primer amplification, nucleated cell counts were estimated. Libraries were prepared by immunoSEQ multiplex PCR; TCRdb keeps only in-frame clonotypes and omits some of them. That table supplies the V and J calls and clone size; D and trimming were determined from the DNA. There are under 300,000 clones in the sample; approximately 90% occur only once, and 3.5% to 4% lies in the top ten. This CDR3 region has 12 residues. Germline assignment: CDR1 MGHDK and CDR2 SYGVNS. Deletions cut 5 bases from V and 3 bases from J, with 7 bases between.

Sequencing was performed on peripheral blood. The clonotype originates from a man aged 18 to 30 with active or convalescent COVID-19. V is TRBV25-1 and J is TRBJ1-2, with D possibly TRBD1 on 6 matching bases. DNA for the CDR3: TGTGCCAGCAGTCGACAGGACTATGGCTACACCTTC. It yields the protein CASSRQDYGYTF.